This T cell receptor (beta chain) was recovered during a study of shared clonotypes between healthy human individuals. As for the study in general: Plates per donor: three CD4 naive, three CD4 memory, two CD8 naive, one CD8 memory. Points from the study as a whole: Clonotype sharing levels among donors were expected to vary with sequencing depth.

As for this clone: Its target is unknown. Other DNA sequences within the sample encode an identical CDR3.

Germline lookup yields CDR1 LNHNV and CDR2 YYDKDF (reference sequence). The CDR3 spans 15 residues. J was trimmed by 4 bases and V by 3 bases; bases with no gene match: 2. Donors comprised healthy HIV-negative adults lacking recent acute infections or vaccinations. Some clones are missing from TCRdb's copy, which holds only in-frame ones; the method was immunoSEQ multiplex PCR. The repertoire has some 680,000 clones, less than 80% of them found once; the top ten carry around 1.8%. The TCR comes from a woman under 40 in good health. The sequencing input was memory CD4+ T cells sorted from blood. Subset noted: CD45RA-negative fraction. The rearrangement joins TRBV15 to TRBJ2-1, with 11 bases identical to TRBD2. CDR3: CATSRGTSGYNEQFF. The CDR3 DNA reads TGTGCCACCAGCAGGGGGACTAGCGGATACAATGAGCAGTTCTTC.